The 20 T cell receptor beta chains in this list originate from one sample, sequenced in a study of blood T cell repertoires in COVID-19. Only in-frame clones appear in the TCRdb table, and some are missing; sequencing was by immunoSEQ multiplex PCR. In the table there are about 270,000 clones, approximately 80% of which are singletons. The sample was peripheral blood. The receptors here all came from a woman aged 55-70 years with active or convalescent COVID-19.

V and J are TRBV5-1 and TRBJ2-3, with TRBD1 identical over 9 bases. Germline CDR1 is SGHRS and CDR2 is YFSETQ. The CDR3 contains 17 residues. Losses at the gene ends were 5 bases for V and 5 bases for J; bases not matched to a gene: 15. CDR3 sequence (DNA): TGCGCCAGCAGAACCGGGACAGGGCCAGGCGGGGGAGATACGCAGTATTTT. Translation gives CASRTGTGPGGGDTQYF.

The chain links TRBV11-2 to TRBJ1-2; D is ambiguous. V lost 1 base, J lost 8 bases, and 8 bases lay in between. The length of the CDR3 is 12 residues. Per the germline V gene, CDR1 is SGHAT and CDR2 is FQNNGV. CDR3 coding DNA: TGTGCCAGCAGCTTAGTCGGGGTAGGCTACACCTTC. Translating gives CASSLVGVGYTF.

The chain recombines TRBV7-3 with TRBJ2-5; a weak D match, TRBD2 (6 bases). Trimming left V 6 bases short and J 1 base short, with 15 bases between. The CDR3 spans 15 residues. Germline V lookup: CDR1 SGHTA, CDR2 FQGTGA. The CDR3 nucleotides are TGTGCCAGCAGTCGACTAGTTGGAGGCCAAGAGACCCAGTACTTC. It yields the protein CASSRLVGGQETQYF.

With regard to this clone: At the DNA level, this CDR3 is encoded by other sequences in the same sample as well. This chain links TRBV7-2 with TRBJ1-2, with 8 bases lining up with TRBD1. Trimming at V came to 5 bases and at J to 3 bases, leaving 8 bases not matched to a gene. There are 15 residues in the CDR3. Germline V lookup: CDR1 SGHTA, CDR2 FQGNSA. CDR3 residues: CASSPRTGRYYGYTF. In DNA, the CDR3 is TGTGCCAGCAGCCCCCGGACAGGGAGGTACTATGGCTACACCTTC.

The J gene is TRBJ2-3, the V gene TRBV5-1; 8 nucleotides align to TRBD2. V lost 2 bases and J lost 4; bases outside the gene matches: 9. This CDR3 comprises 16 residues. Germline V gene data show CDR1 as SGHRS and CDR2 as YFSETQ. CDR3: CASSFPLTSEADTQYF. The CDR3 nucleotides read TGCGCCAGCAGCTTCCCGTTGACTAGCGAGGCAGATACGCAGTATTTT.

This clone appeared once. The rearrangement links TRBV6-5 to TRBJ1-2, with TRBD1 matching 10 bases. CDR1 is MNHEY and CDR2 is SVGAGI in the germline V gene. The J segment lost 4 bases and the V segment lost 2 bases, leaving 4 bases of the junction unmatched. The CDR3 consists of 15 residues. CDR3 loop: CASSYRDRGPYGYTF. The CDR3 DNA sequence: TGTGCCAGCAGTTACCGGGACAGGGGTCCCTATGGCTACACCTTC.

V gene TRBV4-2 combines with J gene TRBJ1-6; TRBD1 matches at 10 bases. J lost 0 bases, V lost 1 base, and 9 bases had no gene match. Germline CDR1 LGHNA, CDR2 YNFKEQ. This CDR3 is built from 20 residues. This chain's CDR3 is CASSQVPGQGSSSYNSPLHF. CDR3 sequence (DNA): TGTGCCAGCAGCCAAGTTCCGGGACAGGGGTCCAGCTCCTATAATTCACCCCTCCACTTT.

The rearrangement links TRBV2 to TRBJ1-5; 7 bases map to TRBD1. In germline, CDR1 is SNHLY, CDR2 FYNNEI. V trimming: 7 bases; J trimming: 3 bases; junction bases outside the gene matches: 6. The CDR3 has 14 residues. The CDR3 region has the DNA TGTGCCAGCAAGGCCGACAGGGTCAATCAGCCCCAGCATTTT. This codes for CASKADRVNQPQHF.

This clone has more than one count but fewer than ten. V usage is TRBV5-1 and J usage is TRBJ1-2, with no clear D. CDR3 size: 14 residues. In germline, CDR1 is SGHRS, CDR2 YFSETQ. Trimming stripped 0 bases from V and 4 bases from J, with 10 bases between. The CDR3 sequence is CASSLEGGLYGYTF. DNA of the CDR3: TGCGCCAGCAGCTTGGAAGGAGGGCTCTATGGCTACACCTTC.

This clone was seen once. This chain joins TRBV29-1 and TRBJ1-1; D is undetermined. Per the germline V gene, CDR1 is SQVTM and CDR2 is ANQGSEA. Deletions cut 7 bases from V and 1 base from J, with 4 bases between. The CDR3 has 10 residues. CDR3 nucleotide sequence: TGCAGCGCCGGGAACACTGAAGCTTTCTTT. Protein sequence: CSAGNTEAFF.

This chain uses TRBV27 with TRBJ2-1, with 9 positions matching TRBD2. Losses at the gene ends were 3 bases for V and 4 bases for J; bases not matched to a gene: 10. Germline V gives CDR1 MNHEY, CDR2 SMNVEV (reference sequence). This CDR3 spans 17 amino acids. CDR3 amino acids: CASSFGTSTGNYNEQFF. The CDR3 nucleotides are TGTGCCAGCAGTTTCGGGACTAGCACGGGGAATTACAATGAGCAGTTCTTC.

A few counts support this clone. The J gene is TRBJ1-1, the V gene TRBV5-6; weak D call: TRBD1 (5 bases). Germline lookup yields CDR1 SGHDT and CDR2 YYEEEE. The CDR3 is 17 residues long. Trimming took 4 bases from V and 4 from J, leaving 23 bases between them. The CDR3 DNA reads TGTGCCAGCAGCCCAGGGATCGAAGGGGTCCTTGCCACTGAAGCTTTCTTT. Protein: CASSPGIEGVLATEAFF. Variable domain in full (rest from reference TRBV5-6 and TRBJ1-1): DAGVTQSPTHLIKTRGQQVTLRCSPKSGHDTVSWYQQALGQGPQFIFQYYEEEERQRGNFPDRFSGHQFPNYSSELNVNALLLGDSALYLCASSPGIEGVLATEAFFGQGTRLTVV.

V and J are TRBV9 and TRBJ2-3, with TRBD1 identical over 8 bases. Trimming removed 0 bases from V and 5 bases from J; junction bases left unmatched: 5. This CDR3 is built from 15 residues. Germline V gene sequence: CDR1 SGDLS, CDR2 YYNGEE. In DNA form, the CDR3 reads TGTGCCAGCAGCGTAGCGGACAGGGCCATAGATACGCAGTATTTT. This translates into CASSVADRAIDTQYF.

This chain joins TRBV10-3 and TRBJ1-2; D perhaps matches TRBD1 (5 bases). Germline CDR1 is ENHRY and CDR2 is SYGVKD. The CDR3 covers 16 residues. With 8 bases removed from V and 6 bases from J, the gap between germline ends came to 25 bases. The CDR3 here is CAIHSYRDSASHGYTF. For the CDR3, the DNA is TGTGCCATCCATAGCTATAGGGACTCAGCGTCCCATGGCTACACCTTC.

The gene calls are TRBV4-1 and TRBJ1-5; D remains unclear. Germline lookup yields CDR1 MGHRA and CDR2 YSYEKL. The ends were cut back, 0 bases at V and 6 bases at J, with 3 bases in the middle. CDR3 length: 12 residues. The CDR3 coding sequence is TGCGCCAGCAGCCAAGACGGTCAGCCCCAGCATTTT. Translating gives CASSQDGQPQHF.

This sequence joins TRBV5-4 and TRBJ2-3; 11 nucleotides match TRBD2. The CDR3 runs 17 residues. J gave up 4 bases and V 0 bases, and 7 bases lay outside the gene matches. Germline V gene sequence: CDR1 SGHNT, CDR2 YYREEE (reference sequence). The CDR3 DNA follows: TGTGCCAGCAGCTTGGATATAGCGGGGGGGCCGGCAGATACGCAGTATTTT. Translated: CASSLDIAGGPADTQYF.

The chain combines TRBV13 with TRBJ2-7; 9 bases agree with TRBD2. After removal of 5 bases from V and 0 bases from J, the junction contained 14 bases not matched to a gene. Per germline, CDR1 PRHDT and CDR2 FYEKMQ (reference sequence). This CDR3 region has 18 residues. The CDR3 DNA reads TGTGCCAGCAGCCCGACGCGGGGGGGAGGGCTGACCTCCTACGAGCAGTACTTC. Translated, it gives CASSPTRGGGLTSYEQYF.

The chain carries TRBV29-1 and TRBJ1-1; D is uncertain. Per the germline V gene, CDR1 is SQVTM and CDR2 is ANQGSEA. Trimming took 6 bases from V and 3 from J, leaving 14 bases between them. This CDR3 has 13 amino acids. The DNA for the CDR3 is TGCAGCGTCCAAGCCGGGAAAGACACTGAAGCTTTCTTT. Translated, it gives CSVQAGKDTEAFF.

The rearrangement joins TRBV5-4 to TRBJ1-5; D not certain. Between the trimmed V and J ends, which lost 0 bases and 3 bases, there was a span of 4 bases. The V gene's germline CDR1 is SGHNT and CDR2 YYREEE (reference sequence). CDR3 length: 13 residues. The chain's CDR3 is CASSLEHNQPQHF. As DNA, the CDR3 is TGTGCCAGCAGCTTGGAACACAATCAGCCCCAGCATTTT.

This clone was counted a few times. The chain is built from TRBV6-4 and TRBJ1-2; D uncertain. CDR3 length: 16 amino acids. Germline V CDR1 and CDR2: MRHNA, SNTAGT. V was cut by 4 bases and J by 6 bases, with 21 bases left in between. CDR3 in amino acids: CASSGPRGAPRDGYTF. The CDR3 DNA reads TGTGCCAGCAGTGGCCCGAGAGGAGCGCCCCGGGATGGCTACACCTTC.